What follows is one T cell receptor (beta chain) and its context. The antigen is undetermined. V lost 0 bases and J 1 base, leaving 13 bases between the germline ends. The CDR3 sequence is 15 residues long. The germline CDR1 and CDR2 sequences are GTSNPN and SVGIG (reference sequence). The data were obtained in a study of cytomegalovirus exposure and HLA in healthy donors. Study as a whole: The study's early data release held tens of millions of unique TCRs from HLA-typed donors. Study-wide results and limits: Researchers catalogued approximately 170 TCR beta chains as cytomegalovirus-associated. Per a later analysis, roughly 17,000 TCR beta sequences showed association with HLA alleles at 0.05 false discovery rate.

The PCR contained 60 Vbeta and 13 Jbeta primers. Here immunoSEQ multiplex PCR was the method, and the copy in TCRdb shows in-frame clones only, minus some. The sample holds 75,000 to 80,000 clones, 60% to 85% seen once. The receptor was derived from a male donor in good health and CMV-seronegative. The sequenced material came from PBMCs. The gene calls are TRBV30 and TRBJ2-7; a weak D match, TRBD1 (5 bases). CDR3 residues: CAWSVGRAISYEQYF. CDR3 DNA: TGTGCCTGGAGTGTTGGCAGGGCGATTTCCTACGAGCAGTACTTC.